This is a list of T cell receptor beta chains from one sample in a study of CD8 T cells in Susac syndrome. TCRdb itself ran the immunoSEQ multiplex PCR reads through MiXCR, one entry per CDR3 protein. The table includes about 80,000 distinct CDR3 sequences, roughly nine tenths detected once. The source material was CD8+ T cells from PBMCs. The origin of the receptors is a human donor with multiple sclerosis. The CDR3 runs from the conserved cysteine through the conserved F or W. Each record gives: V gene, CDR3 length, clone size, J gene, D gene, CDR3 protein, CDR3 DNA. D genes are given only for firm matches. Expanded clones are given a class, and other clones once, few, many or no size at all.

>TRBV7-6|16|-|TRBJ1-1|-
CASSQGRWGVNTEAFF
TGTGCCAGCAGCCAGGGTAGGTGGGGAGTGAACACTGAAGCTTTCTTT
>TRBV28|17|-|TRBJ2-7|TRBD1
CASSESTGGKRAYEQYF
TGTGCCAGCAGTGAATCCACAGGGGGGAAAAGGGCCTACGAGCAGTACTTC
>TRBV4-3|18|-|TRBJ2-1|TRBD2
CASSQVSNWLAGGDEQFF
TGCGCCAGCAGCCAAGTGAGCAATTGGCTAGCGGGAGGCGATGAGCAGTTCTTC
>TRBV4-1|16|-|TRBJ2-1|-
CASSPLLAGAGDEQFF
TGCGCCAGCAGCCCCCTCTTGGCAGGGGCGGGTGATGAGCAGTTCTTC
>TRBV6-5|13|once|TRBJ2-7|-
CASSFGRAYEQYF
TGTGCCAGCAGTTTTGGACGGGCCTACGAGCAGTACTTC
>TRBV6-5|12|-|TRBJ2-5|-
CASSYLDQTQYF
TGTGCCAGCAGTTACCTCGATCAGACCCAGTACTTC
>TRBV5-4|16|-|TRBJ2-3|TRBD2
CASSGPGLAGGDTQYF
TGTGCCAGCAGCGGACCCGGACTAGCGGGTGGAGATACGCAGTATTTT
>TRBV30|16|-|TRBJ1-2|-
CAWSSTGGRPNYGYTF
TGTGCCTGGAGTAGTACGGGTGGCAGACCTAACTATGGCTACACCTTC
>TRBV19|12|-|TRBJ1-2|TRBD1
CATVTGAHGYTF
TGTGCCACGGTAACAGGGGCGCATGGCTACACCTTC
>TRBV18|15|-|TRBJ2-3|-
CASSPRVRSTDTQYF
TGTGCCAGCTCACCACGGGTGCGTAGCACAGATACGCAGTATTTT
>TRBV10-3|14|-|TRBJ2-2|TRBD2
CAISGGSGIGELFF
TGTGCCATCAGTGGGGGAAGCGGGATCGGGGAGCTGTTTTTT
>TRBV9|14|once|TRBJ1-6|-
CASSAPGPNSPLHF
TGTGCCAGCAGCGCCCCTGGCCCAAATTCACCCCTCCACTTT
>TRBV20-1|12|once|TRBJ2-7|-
CSATEGGLEQYF
TGCAGTGCGACCGAGGGGGGCCTCGAGCAGTACTTC
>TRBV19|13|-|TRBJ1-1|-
CASDAGSGTEAFF
TGTGCCAGTGATGCAGGGTCGGGCACTGAAGCTTTCTTT
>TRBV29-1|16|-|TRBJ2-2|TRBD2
CSVEEASGGNTGELFF
TGCAGCGTTGAAGAGGCTAGCGGGGGGAACACCGGGGAGCTGTTTTTT
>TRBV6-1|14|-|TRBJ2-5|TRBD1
CASSWTGPPQTQYF
TGTGCCAGCAGTTGGACAGGTCCACCGCAGACCCAGTACTTC
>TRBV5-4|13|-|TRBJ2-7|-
CASSLPDRGEQYF
TGTGCCAGCAGCTTACCCGACAGAGGCGAGCAGTACTTC
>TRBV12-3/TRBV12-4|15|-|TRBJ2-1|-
CASSKLADSYNEQFF
TGTGCCAGCAGTAAATTAGCGGACTCCTACAATGAGCAGTTCTTC
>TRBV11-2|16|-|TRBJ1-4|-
CASSSGTFATNEKLFF
TGTGCCAGCAGCTCAGGGACGTTTGCAACTAATGAAAAACTGTTTTTT
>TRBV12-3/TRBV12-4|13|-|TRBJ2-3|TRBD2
CASSLIAGDTQYF
TGTGCCAGCAGTTTAATAGCGGGAGATACGCAGTATTTT
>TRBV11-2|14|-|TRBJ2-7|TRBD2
CASSMTSGAYEQYF
TGTGCCAGCAGCATGACTAGCGGAGCCTACGAGCAGTACTTC
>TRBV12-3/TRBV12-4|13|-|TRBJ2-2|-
CASSLKGPGELFF
TGTGCCAGCAGTTTAAAGGGCCCCGGGGAGCTGTTTTTT
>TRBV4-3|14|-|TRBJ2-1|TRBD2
CASSQVRSGGEQFF
TGCGCCAGCAGCCAAGTGAGGTCGGGGGGTGAGCAGTTCTTC
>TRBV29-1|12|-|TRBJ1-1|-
CSVVPGNTEAFF
TGCAGCGTTGTTCCGGGGAACACTGAAGCTTTCTTT
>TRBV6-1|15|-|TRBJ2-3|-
CASSEEGLSPDPQYF
TGTGCCAGCAGTGAAGAGGGACTGTCGCCGGATCCGCAGTATTTT
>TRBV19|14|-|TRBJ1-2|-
CASNQNRDPYGYTF
TGTGCCAGTAACCAAAACAGGGATCCCTATGGCTACACCTTC
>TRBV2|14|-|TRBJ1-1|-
CASSDWTIDTEAFF
TGTGCCAGCAGTGATTGGACGATCGACACTGAAGCTTTCTTT
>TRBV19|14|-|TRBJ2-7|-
CASSITGSSYEQYF
TGTGCCAGTAGTATTACAGGGAGCTCCTACGAGCAGTACTTC
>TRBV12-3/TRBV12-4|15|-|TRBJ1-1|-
CASSLFLGGNTEAFF
TGTGCCAGCAGTTTATTTCTGGGCGGGAACACTGAAGCTTTCTTT
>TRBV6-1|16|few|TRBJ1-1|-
CASSEAAGVGNTEAFF
TGTGCCAGCAGTGAAGCAGCAGGGGTTGGGAACACTGAAGCTTTCTTT
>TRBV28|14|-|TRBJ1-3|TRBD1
CASSDRATGNTIYF
TGTGCCAGCAGTGACAGGGCTACGGGAAACACCATATATTTT
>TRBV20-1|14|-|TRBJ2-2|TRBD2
CSARGRGDTGELFF
TGCAGTGCTAGGGGCCGGGGGGACACCGGGGAGCTGTTTTTT
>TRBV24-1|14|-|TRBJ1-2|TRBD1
CATSDGTGYYGYTF
TGTGCCACCTCAGACGGGACAGGGTACTATGGCTACACCTTC
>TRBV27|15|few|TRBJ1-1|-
CASRQQLAVNTEAFF
TGTGCCAGCCGCCAGCAACTCGCAGTGAACACTGAAGCTTTCTTT
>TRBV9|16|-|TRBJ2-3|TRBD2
CASSAELAGDTDTQYF
TGTGCCAGCAGCGCGGAACTAGCGGGAGACACAGATACGCAGTATTTT
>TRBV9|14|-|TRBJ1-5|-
CASSVDGGGQPQHF
TGTGCCAGCAGCGTAGACGGGGGGGGTCAGCCCCAGCATTTT
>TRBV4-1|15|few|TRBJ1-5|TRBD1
CASSQGDRGQQPQHF
TGCGCCAGCAGCCAAGGAGACAGGGGGCAACAGCCCCAGCATTTT
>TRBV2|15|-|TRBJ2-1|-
CASGKAINNYNEQFF
TGTGCCAGTGGGAAAGCGATTAATAACTACAATGAGCAGTTCTTC
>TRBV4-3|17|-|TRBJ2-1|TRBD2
CASSQDGTSIGYNEQFF
TGCGCCAGCAGCCAAGATGGGACTAGTATAGGATACAATGAGCAGTTCTTC
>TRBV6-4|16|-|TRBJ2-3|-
CASSEESGGPPDTQYF
TGTGCCAGCAGTGAAGAATCCGGGGGGCCACCAGATACGCAGTATTTT
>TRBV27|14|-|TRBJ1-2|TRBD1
CASSWTGGDYGYTF
TGTGCCAGCAGTTGGACAGGGGGCGACTATGGCTACACCTTC